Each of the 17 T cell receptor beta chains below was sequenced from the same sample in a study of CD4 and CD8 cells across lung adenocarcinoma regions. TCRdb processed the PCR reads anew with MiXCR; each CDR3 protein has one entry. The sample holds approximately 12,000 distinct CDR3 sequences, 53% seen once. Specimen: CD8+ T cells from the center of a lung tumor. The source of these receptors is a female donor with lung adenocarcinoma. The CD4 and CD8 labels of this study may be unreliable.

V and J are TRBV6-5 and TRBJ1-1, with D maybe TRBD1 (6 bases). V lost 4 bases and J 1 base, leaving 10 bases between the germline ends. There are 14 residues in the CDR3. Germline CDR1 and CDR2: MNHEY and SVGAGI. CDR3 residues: CASSFGQTNTEAFF. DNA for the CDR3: TGTGCCAGCAGTTTCGGACAGACGAACACTGAAGCTTTCTTT.

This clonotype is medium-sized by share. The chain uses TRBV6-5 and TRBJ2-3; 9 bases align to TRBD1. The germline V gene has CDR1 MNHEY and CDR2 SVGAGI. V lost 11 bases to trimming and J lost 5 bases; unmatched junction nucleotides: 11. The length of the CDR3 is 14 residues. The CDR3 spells CAAQQGASGDTQYF. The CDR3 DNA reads TGTGCCGCCCAACAGGGGGCATCGGGAGATACGCAGTATTTT.

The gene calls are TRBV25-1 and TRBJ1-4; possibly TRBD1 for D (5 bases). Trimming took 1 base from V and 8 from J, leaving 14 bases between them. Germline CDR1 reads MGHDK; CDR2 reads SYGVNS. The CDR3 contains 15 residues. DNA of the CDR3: TGTGCCAGCAGTGAATGGGGCCAAGGAGGGGAAAAACTGTTTTTT. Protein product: CASSEWGQGGEKLFF.

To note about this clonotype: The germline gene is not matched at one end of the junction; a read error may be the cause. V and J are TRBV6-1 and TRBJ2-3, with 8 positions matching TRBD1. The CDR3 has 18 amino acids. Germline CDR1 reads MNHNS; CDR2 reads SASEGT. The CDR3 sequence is CASRAKRQGAGRTETQYF. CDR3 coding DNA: TGTGCCAGCAGAGCAAAGCGGCAGGGGGCGGGCCGGACAGAGACGCAGTACTTT.

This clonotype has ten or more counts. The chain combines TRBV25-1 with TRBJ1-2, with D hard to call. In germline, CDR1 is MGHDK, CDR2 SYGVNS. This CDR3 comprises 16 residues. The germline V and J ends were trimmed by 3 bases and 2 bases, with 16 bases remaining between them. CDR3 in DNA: TGTGCCAGCAGTGATGGCGAACCCTGGGCAAACTATGGCTACACCTTC. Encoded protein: CASSDGEPWANYGYTF.

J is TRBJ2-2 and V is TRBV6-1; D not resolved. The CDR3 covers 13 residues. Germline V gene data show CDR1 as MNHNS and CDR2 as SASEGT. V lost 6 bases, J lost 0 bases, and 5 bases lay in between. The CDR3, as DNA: TGTGCCAGCAGGGGCGCGAACACCGGGGAGCTGTTTTTT. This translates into CASRGANTGELFF.

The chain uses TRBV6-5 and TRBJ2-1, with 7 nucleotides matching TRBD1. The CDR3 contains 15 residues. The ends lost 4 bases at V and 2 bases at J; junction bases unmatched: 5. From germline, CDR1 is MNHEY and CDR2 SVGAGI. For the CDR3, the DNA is TGTGCCAGCAGTTTCCGGGACAGCACCTACAATGAGCAGTTCTTC. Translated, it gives CASSFRDSTYNEQFF.

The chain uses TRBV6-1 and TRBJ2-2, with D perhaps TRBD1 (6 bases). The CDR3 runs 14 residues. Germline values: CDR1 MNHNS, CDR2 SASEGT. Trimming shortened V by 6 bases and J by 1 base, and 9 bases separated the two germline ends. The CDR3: CASRKTGNTGELFF. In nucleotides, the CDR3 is TGTGCCAGCAGGAAGACAGGGAACACCGGGGAGCTGTTTTTT.

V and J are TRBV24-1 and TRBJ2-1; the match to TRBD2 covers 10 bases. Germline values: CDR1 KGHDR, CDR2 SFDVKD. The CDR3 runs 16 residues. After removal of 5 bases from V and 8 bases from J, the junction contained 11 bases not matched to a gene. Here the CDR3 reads CATSGNLAGDSDEQFF. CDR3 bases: TGTGCCACCAGTGGAAACCTAGCGGGGGATAGCGATGAGCAGTTCTTC.

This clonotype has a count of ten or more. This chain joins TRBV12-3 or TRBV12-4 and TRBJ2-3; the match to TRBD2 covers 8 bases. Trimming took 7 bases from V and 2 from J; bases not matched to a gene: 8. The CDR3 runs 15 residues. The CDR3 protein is CASTFLAGTTDTQYF. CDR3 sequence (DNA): TGTGCCAGCACCTTTTTAGCGGGAACCACAGATACGCAGTATTTT.

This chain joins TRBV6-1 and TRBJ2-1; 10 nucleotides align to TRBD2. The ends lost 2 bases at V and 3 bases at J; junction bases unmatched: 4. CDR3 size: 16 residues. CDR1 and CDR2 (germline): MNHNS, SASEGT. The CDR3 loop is CASSEWSSGSYNEQFF. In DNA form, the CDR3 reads TGTGCCAGCAGTGAATGGTCTAGCGGGAGCTACAATGAGCAGTTCTTC.

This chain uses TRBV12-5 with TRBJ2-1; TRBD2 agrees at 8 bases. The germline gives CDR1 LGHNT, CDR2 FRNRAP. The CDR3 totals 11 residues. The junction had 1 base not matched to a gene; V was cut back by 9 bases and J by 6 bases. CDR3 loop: CASGRVNEQFF. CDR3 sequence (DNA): TGTGCTAGCGGGAGGGTCAATGAGCAGTTCTTC.

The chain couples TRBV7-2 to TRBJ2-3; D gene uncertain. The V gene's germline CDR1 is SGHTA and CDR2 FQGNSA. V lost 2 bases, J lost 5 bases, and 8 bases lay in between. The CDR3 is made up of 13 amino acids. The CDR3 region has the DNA TGTGCCAGCAGCTTACCGTCGATAGATACGCAGTATTTT. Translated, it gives CASSLPSIDTQYF.

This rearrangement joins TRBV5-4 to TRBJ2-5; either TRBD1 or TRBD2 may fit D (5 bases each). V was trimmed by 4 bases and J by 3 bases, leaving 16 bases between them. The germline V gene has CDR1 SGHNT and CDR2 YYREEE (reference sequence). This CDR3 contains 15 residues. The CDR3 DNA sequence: TGTGCCAGCAGCAACCCCGGGACGGAGAAAGAGACCCAGTACTTC. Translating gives CASSNPGTEKETQYF.

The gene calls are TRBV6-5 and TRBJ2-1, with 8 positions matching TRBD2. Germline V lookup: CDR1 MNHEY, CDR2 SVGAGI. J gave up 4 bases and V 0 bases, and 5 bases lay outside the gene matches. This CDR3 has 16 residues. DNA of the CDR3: TGTGCCAGCAGTTACTCGCAACTAGCGGAGTACAATGAGCAGTTCTTC. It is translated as CASSYSQLAEYNEQFF.

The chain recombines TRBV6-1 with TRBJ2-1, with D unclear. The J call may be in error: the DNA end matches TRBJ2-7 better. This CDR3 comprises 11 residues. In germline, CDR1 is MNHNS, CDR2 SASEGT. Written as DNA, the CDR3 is TGTGCCAGCAGTGTATTGGACGAGCAGTACTTC. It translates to CASSVLDEQYF.

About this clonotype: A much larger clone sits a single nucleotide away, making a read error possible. The CDR3 is CASSYPGQGQETQFF. The CDR3 DNA reads as TGTGCCAGCAGTTACCCGGGACAGGGTCAAGAGACCCAGTTCTTC. V gene TRBV6-5 combines with J gene TRBJ2-1; 9 bases align to TRBD1. The CDR3 consists of 15 residues. The J segment lost 13 bases and the V segment lost 2 bases, leaving 12 bases of the junction unmatched. Germline CDR1 is MNHEY and CDR2 is SVGAGI.